The present entry profiles one T cell receptor beta chain with its context. The germline V and J ends were trimmed by 5 bases and 5 bases, with 16 bases remaining between them. There are 14 residues in the CDR3. CDR1 and CDR2 (germline): SGHRS, YFSETQ. The method was immunoSEQ multiplex PCR; TCRdb's version includes in-frame clones alone and lacks a portion of them. The profile shows 9,500 to 10,000 clones, 55% to 85% of them singletons. The record originates from a study of T cell clones after liver transplantation. Study as a whole: Post-transplant blood was tracked for graft-donor-reactive T cell clones identified in a pre-transplant mixed lymphocyte reaction.

This sequence originates from a human patient who received a liver transplant. Some of these T cells may belong to the graft donor. V gene TRBV5-1 combines with J gene TRBJ1-1, with D possibly being TRBD1 (5 bases). This material consisted of CD8+ T cells from blood, taken at the roughly 15-month timepoint. CDR3 amino acids: CASRPGTGETEAFF. CDR3 bases: TGCGCCAGCAGACCGGGAACGGGGGAGACTGAAGCTTTCTTT.